The 5 T cell receptor beta chains below come from one sample, sequenced in a study of human T cells and chemical hapten exposure. Time point denoted: patch test 2, 6 weeks after DPC sensitization. Treatment specified: therapeutic diphenylcyclopropenone sensitization with weekly scalp DPC. Using its own MiXCR run on the RACE reads, TCRdb lists one record per CDR3 protein. The repertoire has 80,000 to 95,000 distinct CDR3 sequences, about 11% of them found once; the top ten carry roughly 2%. The sequencing used whole blood, collected in connection with sensitization to the hapten diphenylcyclopropenone (DPC). The receptors here all came from a man aged 35-49 years with alopecia areata. Some clones in this sample may be carry-over from other donors' samples.

The V gene is TRBV5-1, the J gene TRBJ2-3, with 9 bases aligning to TRBD1. Trimming cost V 1 base and J 3 bases; bases outside gene matches: 3. The CDR3 is 15 amino acids. Looked up from germline, CDR1 is SGHRS and CDR2 is YFSETQ. The CDR3 DNA sequence: TGCGCCAGCAGCTTGTTAGGGACAGGGACAGATACGCAGTATTTT. It specifies CASSLLGTGTDTQYF.

The rearrangement links TRBV12-3 or TRBV12-4 to TRBJ1-2, with unresolved D. Deletions cut 6 bases from V and 2 bases from J, with 13 bases between. The CDR3 has 14 residues. The CDR3 nucleotides read TGTGCCAGCAGCCCCTTTCAAGGAAACTATGGCTACACCTTC. Translation gives CASSPFQGNYGYTF.

This clonotype was seen repeatedly, ten times or more. DNA of the CDR3: TGTGCCACGACCGGTGGAAAGAATGGCTACACCTTC. Its protein is CATTGGKNGYTF. The chain has TRBV24-1 and TRBJ1-2, with no clear D. The CDR3 sequence is 12 residues long. Trimming left V 10 bases short and J 6 bases short, with 14 bases between. Germline V gene sequence: CDR1 KGHDR, CDR2 SFDVKD.

This clonotype was counted a few times. CDR3 loop: CASSRSGWNTGELFF. The CDR3 region has the DNA TGTGCCAGCAGTCGGAGCGGTTGGAACACCGGGGAGCTGTTTTTT. V usage is TRBV28 and J usage is TRBJ2-2, with a tentative D call TRBD2 (5 bases). Germline V gene sequence: CDR1 MDHEN, CDR2 SYDVKM. V lost 5 bases, J lost 1 base, and 11 bases lay in between. The CDR3 extends over 15 amino acids.

A few counts support this clonotype. This chain joins TRBV18 and TRBJ1-2; weak D call: TRBD1 (5 bases). CDR1 and CDR2 (germline): KGHSH, LQKENI. This CDR3 contains 13 residues. The V end was cut by 3 bases, the J end by 7 bases, with 12 bases between. CDR3 amino acids: CASSPQEGAGYTF. The CDR3 DNA reads as TGTGCCAGCTCACCCCAGGAAGGGGCTGGCTACACCTTC.